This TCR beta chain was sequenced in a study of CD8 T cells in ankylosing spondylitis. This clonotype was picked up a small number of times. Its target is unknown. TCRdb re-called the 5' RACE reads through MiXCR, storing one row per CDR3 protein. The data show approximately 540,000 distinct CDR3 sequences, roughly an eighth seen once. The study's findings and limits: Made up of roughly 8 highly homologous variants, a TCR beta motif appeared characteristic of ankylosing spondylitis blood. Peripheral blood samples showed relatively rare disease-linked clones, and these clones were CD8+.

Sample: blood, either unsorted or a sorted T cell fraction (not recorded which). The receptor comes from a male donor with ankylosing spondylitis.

This CDR3 reads CASRIALNSNQPQHF. Written as DNA, the CDR3 is TGTGCCAGCAGGATTGCCCTTAATAGCAATCAGCCCCAGCATTTT. The chain joins TRBV5-5 to TRBJ1-5; no clear D. CDR3 length: 15 residues. Between the trimmed V and J ends, which lost 5 bases and 0 bases, there was a span of 12 bases. CDR1 and CDR2 from the germline V gene are SGHKS and YYEKEE (reference sequence).